The rows below give T cell receptor beta chains drawn from one sample of a study of blood T cell repertoires in COVID-19. Measured with immunoSEQ multiplex PCR; TCRdb has only the in-frame clones, and not every one. The sample has roughly 150,000 clones, about 83% seen once; the top ten hold roughly 2%. The source material was peripheral blood. The receptors shown here come from a woman at least 80 years old with acute or convalescent COVID-19. Both conserved end residues are part of each CDR3. A D gene is named only where the DNA matches it firmly. Clone size is stated in some rows and not others, as once, few, many or a class when expanded.

V	D	size	J	DNA	CDR3
TRBV25-1	TRBD1	once	TRBJ1-2	TGTGCCAGCAGTGATCAGGACAGGCTCCATGGCTACACCTTC	CASSDQDRLHGYTF
TRBV30	.	.	TRBJ2-2	TGTGCCTGGAGTGGGACAGTAGTTAACACCGGGGAGCTGTTTTTT	CAWSGTVVNTGELFF
TRBV7-9	.	.	TRBJ1-3	TGTGCCAGCAGCCAGACGGAGACTGGAAACACCATATATTTT	CASSQTETGNTIYF
TRBV12-2	.	.	TRBJ2-1	TGTGCAAGTCCGTGTGGCCCTACTAGCGGCGAGGTCAATGAGCAGTTCTTC	CASPCGPTSGEVNEQFF
TRBV18	TRBD2	.	TRBJ2-2	TGTGCCAGCTCACCACCGGTCTTAGCGGGGGCCACCGGGGAGCTGTTTTTT	CASSPPVLAGATGELFF
TRBV19	TRBD1	.	TRBJ2-7	TGTGCCAGTAGTCCGCGGACAGGGACCGCCGAGCAGTACTTC	CASSPRTGTAEQYF
TRBV18	TRBD1	.	TRBJ1-6	TGTGCCAGCTCCCCACAGGGGGTTTCCTATAATTCACCCCTCCACTTT	CASSPQGVSYNSPLHF
TRBV10-1	.	.	TRBJ2-1	TGCGCCAGCAGTTTATTACAGGGTAATGAGCAGTTCTTC	CASSLLQGNEQFF
TRBV3-1/TRBV3-2	TRBD1	.	TRBJ1-6	TGTGCCAGCAGCCCCGACAGGGGGTTGTATAATTCACCCCTCCACTTT	CASSPDRGLYNSPLHF
TRBV11-2	TRBD1	.	TRBJ1-4	TGTGCCAGCAGCTTAGACGATGGGACAGGGTCGGTTTTT	CASSLDDGTGSVF
TRBV6-5	.	.	TRBJ1-4	TGTGCCAGCAGTTACTCCCGAGACACCATTGAAAAACTGTTTTTT	CASSYSRDTIEKLFF
TRBV29-1	.	.	TRBJ1-2	TGCAGCGTCACCGGGACATACACTAACTATGGCTACACCTTC	CSVTGTYTNYGYTF
TRBV2	.	.	TRBJ1-5	TGTGCCAGCGGTGGACAGTTCAATCAGCCCCAGCATTTT	CASGGQFNQPQHF
TRBV10-3	TRBD2	.	TRBJ2-7	TGTGCCACGCGGACTAGCGAGACCTACGAGCAGTACTTC	CATRTSETYEQYF
TRBV3-1/TRBV3-2	.	.	TRBJ2-2	TGTGCCAGCACCCTTTTATCCACCGGGGAGCTGTTTTTT	CASTLLSTGELFF
TRBV28	TRBD1	.	TRBJ1-4	TGTGCCAGCAGCTCCCCCTCGACAGGGCGGAATGAAAAACTGTTTTTT	CASSSPSTGRNEKLFF
TRBV4-2	.	once	TRBJ2-7	TGTGCCAGCAGCCACCAGCAAGGCCTAGCCTACGAGCAGTACTTC	CASSHQQGLAYEQYF
TRBV6-6	TRBD2	.	TRBJ2-2	TGTGCCAGCAGGGGGACTAGCGGGAGACGGACCGGGGAGCTGTTTTTT	CASRGTSGRRTGELFF
TRBV7-9	.	.	TRBJ1-1	TGTGCCAGCAGCTTAGCGGAGAGGTACACTGAAGCTTTCTTT	CASSLAERYTEAFF
TRBV19	TRBD1	.	TRBJ2-2	TGTGCCAGTAGTTTTTGGACAGGGAGGTCCGGGGAGCTGTTTTTT	CASSFWTGRSGELFF
TRBV12-3/TRBV12-4	TRBD1	.	TRBJ1-1	TGTGCCAGCAGTACAGGGGGGGCAGTTGAAGCTTTCTTT	CASSTGGAVEAFF
TRBV5-5	.	.	TRBJ1-3	TGTGCCAGCAGCCCGACACCGTCCCCGGACACCATATATTTT	CASSPTPSPDTIYF
TRBV7-9	.	few	TRBJ1-3	TGTGCCAGCAGCTTAGAGGCAGGGGCCTCTGGAAACACCATATATTTT	CASSLEAGASGNTIYF
TRBV5-1	.	.	TRBJ1-6	TGCGCCAGCAGCTTGCAGCAGGGCCGGAATTCACCCCTCCACTTT	CASSLQQGRNSPLHF
TRBV7-3	.	.	TRBJ2-1	TGTGCCAGCAGCTTTAGGGGCTACAATGAGCAGTTCTTC	CASSFRGYNEQFF
TRBV5-1	.	once	TRBJ1-1	TGCGCCAGCAGCTCGTCCGGGGGAGGGACTGAAGCTTTCTTT	CASSSSGGGTEAFF
TRBV11-2	.	.	TRBJ2-2	TGTGCCAGCAGCTGGACACCCAAAGACACCGGGGAGCTGTTTTTT	CASSWTPKDTGELFF
TRBV18	TRBD2	few	TRBJ2-1	TGTGCCAGCTCCCACCGACTAGCGGGGGGGTCCTACAATGAGCAGTTCTTC	CASSHRLAGGSYNEQFF
TRBV6-1	TRBD2	.	TRBJ2-7	TGTGCCAGCAGTGCTAGCGGGAGGGTTAGGGTGTACGAGCAGTACTTC	CASSASGRVRVYEQYF
TRBV30	.	.	TRBJ1-6	TGTGCCTGGAGTCCCCCGAGTGCATTCCCTAATAATTCACCCCTCCACTTT	CAWSPPSAFPNNSPLHF
TRBV6-4	TRBD1	.	TRBJ2-1	TGTGCCAGCAGTAGAGGGGGCTCCGACAGCTCCTACAATGAGCAGTTCTTC	CASSRGGSDSSYNEQFF
TRBV7-9	.	once	TRBJ2-3	TGTGCCAGCAGCTTAGGCTTAGCCGGGGCAGATACGCAGTATTTT	CASSLGLAGADTQYF
TRBV27	TRBD2	.	TRBJ2-3	TGTGCCAGCAGTTTTGTGGCGGGGGGTCGCACAGATACGCAGTATTTT	CASSFVAGGRTDTQYF
TRBV5-6	TRBD1	.	TRBJ2-2	TGTGCCAGCAGCTTGGGACAGGGGAAGGCGAAGCTGTTTTTT	CASSLGQGKAKLFF
TRBV27	TRBD1	.	TRBJ2-7	TGTGCCAGCAGTCCGGGACAGGGACTTCCGAGCTCCTACGAGCAGTACTTC	CASSPGQGLPSSYEQYF
TRBV19	TRBD1	.	TRBJ2-5	TGTGCCAGTAGTGTTCAAACAGGGGAAGGGACGGAGACCCAGTACTTC	CASSVQTGEGTETQYF
TRBV5-4	.	.	TRBJ2-3	TGTGCCAGCAGCTTGGCGGGAGAAGATACGCAGTATTTT	CASSLAGEDTQYF
TRBV20-1	.	.	TRBJ2-1	TGCAGTGCTAGACCCGTAAATGAGCAGTTCTTC	CSARPVNEQFF
TRBV5-6	.	.	TRBJ1-2	TGTGCCAGCAGCTTGGCGGACAGATCTAACTATGGCTACACCTTC	CASSLADRSNYGYTF
TRBV4-3	TRBD2	.	TRBJ2-3	TGCGCCAGCAGCCAAGGGACTAGCGGTTCTAGCACAGATACGCAGTATTTT	CASSQGTSGSSTDTQYF
TRBV6-1	TRBD1	once	TRBJ1-2	TGTGCCAGCAGTGAAGGGAGGGGGCCCAACTATGGCTACACCTTC	CASSEGRGPNYGYTF
TRBV6-2/TRBV6-3	TRBD1	many	TRBJ2-5	TGTGCCAGCACCCCCGGACCAAGACAGGGGGGACAAGAGACCCAGTACTTC	CASTPGPRQGGQETQYF
TRBV5-1	.	once	TRBJ2-3	TGCGCCAGCAGCTTGGTAGCGAGTGTGCGCACAGATACGCAGTATTTT	CASSLVASVRTDTQYF
TRBV18	TRBD2	.	TRBJ2-7	TGTGCCAGCTCACCATTGACTAGCGGTAGGAGCTCCTACGAGCAGTACTTC	CASSPLTSGRSSYEQYF